This entry lists 28 T cell receptor beta chains sequenced from one sample in a study of cytomegalovirus exposure and HLA in healthy donors. Vbeta (60) and Jbeta (13) primers were used in the PCR. Profiling relied on immunoSEQ multiplex PCR, and the TCRdb table lists in-frame clones only, not all of them. In all, the sample yields over 40,000 clones. Input material: PBMCs. The receptors derive from a man aged 25 to 45 in good health and CMV-seronegative.

The chain combines TRBV9 with TRBJ1-2, with D perhaps matching TRBD1 (5 bases). CDR3 size: 14 residues. Germline values: CDR1 SGDLS, CDR2 YYNGEE. The ends were cut back, 0 bases at V and 4 bases at J, with 10 bases in the middle. CDR3 sequence: CASSVADSLYGYTF. DNA of the CDR3: TGTGCCAGCAGCGTAGCCGACAGCCTCTATGGCTACACCTTC.

The V gene is TRBV10-3, the J gene TRBJ1-5; the D gene is possibly TRBD1 (6 bases). Germline lookup yields CDR1 ENHRY and CDR2 SYGVKD. Trimming took 4 bases from V and 3 from J, leaving 10 bases between them. The CDR3 sequence is 14 residues long. The CDR3 loop is CAISARGNNQPQHF. The CDR3 region has the DNA TGTGCCATCAGTGCAAGGGGGAACAATCAGCCCCAGCATTTT.

The V call is TRBV29-1, the J call TRBJ2-6, with D unclear. Germline assignment: CDR1 SQVTM and CDR2 ANQGSEA. There are 13 residues in the CDR3. Trimming shortened V by 4 bases and J by 2 bases, and 6 bases separated the two germline ends. The chain's CDR3 is CSVVAAGANVLTF. The CDR3 DNA reads as TGCAGCGTTGTAGCCGCTGGGGCCAACGTCCTGACTTTC.

J is TRBJ2-1 and V is TRBV20-1; D is ambiguous. The CDR3 contains 11 residues. Per the germline V gene, CDR1 is DFQATT and CDR2 is SNEGSKA (reference sequence). Trimming took 3 bases from V and 6 from J, leaving 6 bases between them. For the CDR3, the DNA is TGCAGTGCTAGTCGGTCCAATGAGCAGTTCTTC. Translation: CSASRSNEQFF.

The chain employs TRBV5-1 and TRBJ2-7, with D maybe TRBD1 (5 bases). Looked up from germline, CDR1 is SGHRS and CDR2 is YFSETQ. This CDR3 comprises 14 residues. With 4 bases removed from V and 2 bases from J, the gap between germline ends came to 13 bases. The CDR3 here is CASSPQGFAYEQYF. The CDR3 bases are TGCGCCAGCAGCCCGCAGGGATTTGCCTACGAGCAGTACTTC.

The genes are TRBV5-1 and TRBJ2-1, with 7 nucleotides matching TRBD1. Germline V CDR1 and CDR2: SGHRS, YFSETQ. This CDR3 contains 15 residues. The V and J ends lost 2 bases and 4 bases, in that order; junction bases with no gene match: 6. The CDR3 bases are TGCGCCAGCAGCTTCGGAGACAGGGTGTACAATGAGCAGTTCTTC. Its translation: CASSFGDRVYNEQFF.

The V call is TRBV28, the J call TRBJ1-1; unclear D gene. This CDR3 spans 11 amino acids. V was shortened by 6 bases and J by 0 bases, with 2 bases between the two germline ends. Per germline, CDR1 MDHEN and CDR2 SYDVKM. The CDR3 protein is CASSVNTEAFF. The CDR3 nucleotides are TGTGCCAGCAGCGTGAACACTGAAGCTTTCTTT.

The rearrangement joins TRBV7-9 to TRBJ1-1, with D possibly being TRBD1 (5 bases). The V and J ends lost 1 base and 1 base respectively, with 10 bases between them. The V gene's germline CDR1 is SEHNR and CDR2 FQNEAQ (reference sequence). This CDR3 is 15 amino acids long. The CDR3 DNA reads as TGTGCCAGCAGCTTAGTTCGACAGCAGAACACTGAAGCTTTCTTT. It encodes CASSLVRQQNTEAFF.

CDR3 in amino acids: CASRGTSGTYEQYF. The CDR3 bases are TGTGCCAGCAGGGGGACTAGCGGGACGTACGAGCAGTACTTC. The genes are TRBV6-5 and TRBJ2-7, with TRBD2 matching 13 bases. Germline V lookup: CDR1 MNHEY, CDR2 SVGAGI. V gave up 6 bases and J gave up 4 bases; unmatched junction bases: 3. CDR3 size: 14 residues.

The chain carries TRBV14 and TRBJ2-7; 12 nucleotides line up with TRBD2. In germline, CDR1 is SGHDN, CDR2 FVKESK. The CDR3 is 15 residues long. The trim removed 4 bases at V and 4 bases at J, leaving 5 bases unmatched. The CDR3 is CASSPLAGGLYEQYF. The CDR3 DNA is TGTGCCAGCAGCCCCCTAGCGGGAGGGTTATACGAGCAGTACTTC.

The chain is built from TRBV25-1 and TRBJ1-4; TRBD1 matches 7 bases. CDR1 and CDR2 (germline): MGHDK, SYGVNS. Trimming cost V 4 bases and J 0 bases; bases outside gene matches: 8. The CDR3 has 17 residues. The CDR3 bases are TGTGCCAGCAGTGCGGCGGGACAGATCGCAACTAATGAAAAACTGTTTTTT. It translates to CASSAAGQIATNEKLFF. Full variable domain (remainder filled in from reference TRBV25-1 and TRBJ1-4): EADIYQTPRYLVIGTGKKITLECSQTMGHDKMYWYQQDPGMELHLIHYSYGVNSTEKGDLSSESTVSRIRTEHFPLTLESARPSHTSQYLCASSAAGQIATNEKLFFGSGTQLSVL.

The chain combines TRBV11-3 with TRBJ2-6; a weak D match, TRBD1 (6 bases). Looked up from germline, CDR1 is SGHNT and CDR2 is YENEEA. V was pared by 6 bases and J by 0 bases, with 18 bases between. The CDR3 extends over 18 amino acids. The CDR3 region has the DNA TGTGCCAGCAGATTTAGGACAGCAGCCTGCTCTGGGGCCAACGTCCTGACTTTC. Protein product: CASRFRTAACSGANVLTF.

The chain employs TRBV29-1 and TRBJ1-4; TRBD1 matches at 10 bases. Germline CDR1 reads SQVTM; CDR2 reads ANQGSEA. This CDR3 is built from 15 residues. V lost 5 bases to trimming and J lost 8 bases; unmatched junction nucleotides: 11. The CDR3 reads CSVLELRDRGEKLFF. CDR3 nucleotides: TGCAGCGTTCTTGAACTCCGGGACAGGGGCGAAAAACTGTTTTTT. The whole variable domain, filled in from reference TRBV29-1 and TRBJ1-4, reads SAVISQKPSRDICQRGTSLTIQCQVDSQVTMMFWYRQQPGQSLTLIATANQGSEATYESGFVIDKFPISRPNLTFSTLTVSNMSPEDSSIYLCSVLELRDRGEKLFFGSGTQLSVL.

This chain connects TRBV7-3 to TRBJ2-4, with D possibly matching TRBD2 (6 bases). The CDR3 length is 14 residues. V gave up 8 bases and J gave up 6 bases, with 17 bases separating them. Germline CDR1 SGHTA, CDR2 FQGTGA. Written as DNA, the CDR3 is TGTGCCAGCGGAAAAGGAGGGTCGGGAAACATTCAGTACTTC. It is translated as CASGKGGSGNIQYF.

This sequence joins TRBV7-9 and TRBJ2-1; tentative D call: TRBD1 (5 bases). The CDR3 is made up of 15 amino acids. V was pared by 0 bases and J by 5 bases, with 11 bases between. CDR1 is SEHNR, CDR2 FQNEAQ, per germline (reference sequence). DNA of the CDR3: TGTGCCAGCAGCTTAGCGTCAGGGCCAAACAATGAGCAGTTCTTC. This translates into CASSLASGPNNEQFF.

The J gene is TRBJ1-1, the V gene TRBV14; the D is unclear. V gave up 4 bases and J gave up 1 base, with 7 bases separating them. This CDR3 contains 13 residues. Germline V gene sequence: CDR1 SGHDN, CDR2 FVKESK. CDR3 bases: TGTGCCAGCAGCCCCTGGAGGAACACTGAAGCTTTCTTT. Translating it yields CASSPWRNTEAFF.

The chain employs TRBV10-2 and TRBJ2-7; 11 bases are shared with TRBD2. Germline CDR1 reads WSHSY; CDR2 reads SAAADI. J was trimmed by 3 bases and V by 5 bases; bases with no gene match: 6. The CDR3 runs to 15 residues. CDR3 in DNA: TGCGCCAGCAGTAGGACTAGCGGGCAGAACTACGAGCAGTACTTC. Translation gives CASSRTSGQNYEQYF.

The chain links TRBV13 to TRBJ2-5; D may be TRBD1 (5 bases). Germline-derived CDR1 and CDR2 are PRHDT and FYEKMQ (reference sequence). Trimming cost V 3 bases and J 6 bases, with 8 bases left between them. This CDR3 has 12 amino acids. Here the CDR3 reads CASSLGHKTQYF. The DNA for the CDR3 is TGTGCCAGCAGCTTGGGGCACAAGACCCAGTACTTC.

V gene TRBV5-1 combines with J gene TRBJ2-5; 8 nucleotides match TRBD1. The CDR3 consists of 13 residues. Germline values: CDR1 SGHRS, CDR2 YFSETQ. V dropped 6 bases and J dropped 5; count of bases not matched to a gene: 6. CDR3 nucleotides: TGCGCCAGCACCCTGGACAGGGTTGAGACCCAGTACTTC. It encodes CASTLDRVETQYF.

This sequence joins TRBV5-4 and TRBJ1-1; 9 nucleotides agree with TRBD1. Trimming cost V 5 bases and J 1 base; bases outside gene matches: 12. Germline CDR1 is SGHNT and CDR2 is YYREEE (reference sequence). The CDR3 runs 17 residues. In nucleotides, the CDR3 is TGTGCCAGCAGGCCTACAGGGGGCTTGATTGGGAACACTGAAGCTTTCTTT. This encodes CASRPTGGLIGNTEAFF.

The chain employs TRBV11-2 and TRBJ2-7; D ambiguous. Germline V CDR1 and CDR2: SGHAT, FQNNGV. The CDR3 extends over 14 amino acids. V was trimmed by 0 bases and J by 6 bases, leaving 12 bases between them. In DNA form, the CDR3 reads TGTGCCAGCAGCTTAGACCGCCTGGCAGGCGAGCAGTACTTC. Its protein is CASSLDRLAGEQYF.

The V and J genes are TRBV7-9 and TRBJ1-2, with 7 nucleotides matching TRBD1. This CDR3 has 15 residues. Losses at the gene ends were 5 bases for V and 4 bases for J; bases not matched to a gene: 10. Germline V gives CDR1 SEHNR, CDR2 FQNEAQ (reference sequence). This chain's CDR3 is CASSLRSTGVYGYTF. In nucleotides, the CDR3 is TGTGCCAGCAGCCTAAGATCTACAGGGGTCTATGGCTACACCTTC.

The chain links TRBV2 to TRBJ1-2; D remains unclear. V lost 6 bases and J lost 7, with 18 bases in between. The germline gives CDR1 SNHLY, CDR2 FYNNEI. CDR3 length: 14 residues. Here the CDR3 reads CASSNSPQVGGYTF. In DNA, the CDR3 is TGTGCCAGCAGCAACTCACCCCAGGTGGGTGGCTACACCTTC.

The chain links TRBV5-1 to TRBJ2-5; TRBD2 agrees at 7 bases. Unmatched junction bases numbered 17, after V lost 1 base and J lost 8 bases. The CDR3 runs 17 residues. Germline values: CDR1 SGHRS, CDR2 YFSETQ. This chain's CDR3 is CASSLLSSGTTKITQYF. The CDR3 nucleotides read TGCGCCAGCAGCTTGTTGTCTAGCGGTACCACCAAAATAACCCAGTACTTC.

The chain joins TRBV12-5 to TRBJ1-4; no firm D call. The V and J ends lost 7 bases and 11 bases respectively, with 20 bases between them. The CDR3 has 14 residues. Germline-derived CDR1 and CDR2 are LGHNT and FRNRAP. The CDR3 DNA sequence: TGTGCTAGTGCTGCCGGGAACTACGCAGATAAACTGTTTTTT. Translation gives CASAAGNYADKLFF. Complete variable domain (other parts from reference TRBV12-5 and TRBJ1-4): DARVTQTPRHKVTEMGQEVTMRCQPILGHNTVFWYRQTMMQGLELLAYFRNRAPLDDSGMPKDRFSAEMPDATLATLKIQPSEPRDSAVYFCASAAGNYADKLFFGSGTQLSVL.

The V gene is TRBV18, the J gene TRBJ1-2; no definite D call. The CDR3 runs 15 residues. V lost 3 bases and J 1 base, leaving 12 bases between the germline ends. In germline, CDR1 is KGHSH, CDR2 LQKENI. The DNA for the CDR3 is TGTGCCAGCTCACCCCGGACGGACTTTAACTATGGCTACACCTTC. It codes for CASSPRTDFNYGYTF.

This chain joins TRBV5-6 and TRBJ2-5; TRBD2 agrees at 7 bases. J lost 4 bases, V lost 0 bases, and 3 bases had no gene match. The CDR3 totals 14 residues. The germline CDR1 and CDR2 sequences are SGHDT and YYEEEE. As DNA, the CDR3 is TGTGCCAGCAGCTTGGCAGCGGGGTTAGAGACCCAGTACTTC. It codes for CASSLAAGLETQYF.

The V call is TRBV18, the J call TRBJ2-3; 12 bases fit TRBD2. Germline V gene lookup returns CDR1 KGHSH and CDR2 LQKENI. Trimming at V came to 3 bases and at J to 0 bases, leaving 7 bases not matched to a gene. The CDR3 is 18 amino acids. CDR3 sequence: CASSPILGLAGSTDTQYF. CDR3 nucleotide sequence: TGTGCCAGCTCACCGATCCTGGGACTAGCGGGTAGCACAGATACGCAGTATTTT.